A single TCR beta chain is shown here with its context. What it recognizes is unknown. The source of the sample is a study of early T cells in non-severe SARS-CoV-2 infection. Background on the study: RNA in bulk from unsorted whole blood was sequenced, and chains were unpaired. Study observations and caveats: Clonotype matching in VDJdb favored anti-spike CD8 responses and did not capture private and CD4 specificities.

CDR1 is LNHDA and CDR2 is SQIVND in the germline V gene (reference sequence). V was clipped by 5 bases and J by 2 bases; unmatched bases: 9. The CDR3 sequence is 16 residues long. Researchers attached unique molecular identifiers to individual cDNA molecules. TCRdb re-called the 5' RACE reads through MiXCR, storing one row per CDR3 protein. The top ten hold about 3.4% of the sample, which has 55,000 to 75,000 distinct CDR3 sequences, 7% to 8% seen once. The specimen sequenced was whole blood. The sequence was collected from an adult who was a healthcare worker with PCR-confirmed SARS-CoV-2 infection or an uninfected control (not recorded which). This rearrangement joins TRBV19 to TRBJ1-5; TRBD1 agrees at 7 bases. In DNA form, the CDR3 reads TGTGCCAGTAGTGAATGGCGAGGGGGCGGCAATCAGCCCCAGCATTTT. Amino acids: CASSEWRGGGNQPQHF.